These 3 T cell receptor beta chains originate from one sample sequenced in a study of control samples from healthy donors and cancer patients. Method: immunoSEQ multiplex PCR; TCRdb's copy keeps in-frame clones and lacks some. There are about 180,000 clones in the sample; approximately 91% occur only once, and just over 2% lies in the top ten. Sequenced input: blood. The receptors stem from a woman aged 40 to 50 in good health.

The chain combines TRBV18 with TRBJ1-5; D is perhaps TRBD1 (5 bases). The CDR3 length is 13 residues. Trimming removed 4 bases at V and 2 bases at J, with 6 bases between. CDR1 and CDR2 (germline): KGHSH, LQKENI. Here the CDR3 reads CASSRDGNQPQHF. CDR3 DNA sequence: TGTGCCAGCTCACGGGACGGCAATCAGCCCCAGCATTTT.

This rearrangement joins TRBV6-6 to TRBJ2-1, with D possibly called TRBD1 or TRBD2 (5 bases each). Trimming took off 8 bases at V and 7 bases at J, with 15 bases between the two ends. This CDR3 contains 13 residues. Germline CDR1 reads MNHNY; CDR2 reads SVGAGI (reference sequence). CDR3 in DNA: TGTGCCAGCGGGGGTAGCGTGGGGAATGAGCAGTTCTTC. Protein sequence: CASGGSVGNEQFF.

The chain uses TRBV7-8 and TRBJ2-2; D possibly corresponds to TRBD2 (7 bases). The CDR3 totals 17 residues. The V end lost 7 bases, the J end lost 7 bases, and 25 bases lay between the germline ends. CDR1 SGHVS and CDR2 FQNEAQ come from the germline V gene. CDR3 sequence: CASTPEAGGALGGELFF. The CDR3 DNA is TGTGCCAGCACCCCCGAGGCTGGGGGGGCCCTAGGCGGGGAGCTGTTTTTT.